These 28 T cell receptor beta chains were sequenced from one sample in a study of CD8 T cells in ankylosing spondylitis. TCRdb processed the 5' RACE reads anew with MiXCR; each CDR3 protein has one entry. The data hold just over 300,000 distinct CDR3 sequences, with around 20% observed a single time. Material for sequencing was blood, either unsorted or a sorted T cell fraction (not recorded which). Source of these receptors: a female donor with ankylosing spondylitis or in good health (not recorded which).

The chain recombines TRBV12-3 or TRBV12-4 with TRBJ2-1; TRBD1 aligns across 9 bases. The V and J ends lost 8 bases and 6 bases, in that order; junction bases with no gene match: 8. The CDR3 loop spans 14 amino acids. This CDR3 is CASRSGTGPNEQFF. The CDR3 nucleotides read TGTGCCAGCCGTTCCGGGACAGGGCCCAATGAGCAGTTCTTC.

This clonotype was seen a handful of times. V and J are TRBV25-1 and TRBJ1-1, with D possibly TRBD1 on 5 matching bases. This CDR3 is built from 13 residues. V was cut by 4 bases and J by 3 bases, with 9 bases left in between. Germline CDR1 reads MGHDK; CDR2 reads SYGVNS. CDR3 coding DNA: TGTGCCAGCAGTGTGGGGGGGTACACTGAAGCTTTCTTT. This codes for CASSVGGYTEAFF.

This clonotype appeared a few times. The CDR3 DNA reads TGTGCCAGCAGCTTAGGACACGAGGAGACCCAGTACTTC. Amino acid sequence: CASSLGHEETQYF. V and J are TRBV7-3 and TRBJ2-5; D is possibly TRBD1 (5 bases). CDR3 length: 13 residues. Germline CDR1 reads SGHTA; CDR2 reads FQGTGA. Trimming pared 2 bases from V and 5 bases from J, leaving 9 bases between.

The V gene is TRBV20-1, the J gene TRBJ2-5; 7 bases match TRBD1. J gave up 3 bases and V 0 bases, and 7 bases lay outside the gene matches. This CDR3 comprises 15 residues. Germline V CDR1 and CDR2: DFQATT, SNEGSKA (reference sequence). The CDR3 DNA reads TGCAGTGCTAGAGATTTTCGGGACAGAGAAGAGACCCAGTACTTC. Protein sequence: CSARDFRDREETQYF.

This clonotype was recorded many times. V usage is TRBV7-2 and J usage is TRBJ2-7, with 13 bases lining up with TRBD2. Trimming cost V 5 bases and J 5 bases; bases outside gene matches: 3. Germline V gene sequence: CDR1 SGHTA, CDR2 FQGNSA. The CDR3 length is 14 residues. The CDR3 spells CASSRLAGGHEQYF. In nucleotides, the CDR3 is TGTGCCAGCAGCCGACTAGCGGGAGGCCACGAGCAGTACTTC.

The V and J genes are TRBV29-1 and TRBJ1-4; D is uncertain. Germline V gene sequence: CDR1 SQVTM, CDR2 ANQGSEA. The length of the CDR3 is 14 residues. V shed 1 base and J shed 8 bases, with 14 bases lying between them. The CDR3: CSVEVLTAREKLFF. Written as DNA, the CDR3 is TGCAGCGTTGAAGTGTTAACCGCTAGGGAAAAACTGTTTTTT.

This clonotype has a handful of counts. The gene calls are TRBV3-1 and TRBJ2-7; D is undetermined. In germline, CDR1 is LGHDT, CDR2 YNNKEL (reference sequence). There are 14 residues in the CDR3. V lost 1 base and J 0 bases, leaving 7 bases between the germline ends. This chain's CDR3 is CASSQGPNSYEQYF. The CDR3 nucleotides read TGTGCCAGCAGCCAAGGACCGAACTCCTACGAGCAGTACTTC.

The V and J genes are TRBV5-1 and TRBJ2-3, with 8 nucleotides matching TRBD1. Germline trimming cut 4 bases from V and 5 bases from J; bases unmatched to any gene: 12. Germline V gene sequence: CDR1 SGHRS, CDR2 YFSETQ. The CDR3 extends over 16 amino acids. Here the CDR3 reads CASSRSTGEVEDTQYF. CDR3 in DNA: TGCGCCAGCAGCAGGTCGACAGGGGAGGTCGAAGATACGCAGTATTTT.

The chain recombines TRBV20-1 with TRBJ1-5; D is ambiguous. Germline loops: CDR1 DFQATT, CDR2 SNEGSKA (reference sequence). The CDR3 contains 14 residues. V was cut by 3 bases and J by 0 bases, with 9 bases left in between. The chain's CDR3 is CSASWPYSNQPQHF. The CDR3 DNA is TGCAGTGCTAGTTGGCCCTATAGCAATCAGCCCCAGCATTTT.

This clonotype showed up just a few times. V and J are TRBV6-2 or TRBV6-3 and TRBJ1-1, with 7 bases fitting TRBD1. The CDR3 covers 15 residues. Trimming removed 7 bases from V and 5 bases from J; junction bases left unmatched: 13. CDR1 MNHEY and CDR2 SVGEGT come from the germline V gene. The CDR3, as DNA: TGTGCCAGCACTAAGCGACAGGGCGGCGGGACTGAAGCTTTCTTT. Translated, it gives CASTKRQGGGTEAFF.

A few counts support this clonotype. The CDR3: CASTTGQIRSPLHF. CDR3 DNA: TGTGCCAGCACCACCGGTCAGATAAGGTCACCCCTCCACTTT. This chain joins TRBV7-8 and TRBJ1-6, with D hard to call. Germline V gene data show CDR1 as SGHVS and CDR2 as FQNEAQ. The CDR3 has 14 residues. Trimming pared 7 bases from V and 10 bases from J, leaving 17 bases between.

The chain carries TRBV6-2 or TRBV6-3 and TRBJ1-2; D remains ambiguous. Germline loops: CDR1 MNHEY, CDR2 SVGEGT. The CDR3 loop spans 13 amino acids. The ends were cut back, 3 bases at V and 4 bases at J, with 9 bases in the middle. CDR3 in DNA: TGTGCCAGCAGTTATGAGCGGGCCTATGGCTACACCTTC. Its protein is CASSYERAYGYTF.

In its sample, this clonotype was seen a few times. This rearrangement joins TRBV6-1 to TRBJ2-5; 8 bases fit TRBD2. V dropped 11 bases and J dropped 1; count of bases not matched to a gene: 12. The germline gives CDR1 MNHNS, CDR2 SASEGT. The length of the CDR3 is 15 residues. The CDR3 is CAAKRGGRSQETQYF. The DNA for the CDR3 is TGTGCCGCCAAGCGCGGGGGGCGCTCCCAAGAGACCCAGTACTTC.

This clonotype has more than one count but fewer than ten. The chain is built from TRBV12-5 and TRBJ2-7, with 10 bases fitting TRBD1. Germline values: CDR1 LGHNT, CDR2 FRNRAP. V trimming: 6 bases; J trimming: 4 bases; junction bases outside the gene matches: 3. This CDR3 is 13 amino acids long. CDR3 in amino acids: CASGWDRGYEQYF. The CDR3 coding sequence is TGTGCTAGTGGATGGGACAGGGGTTACGAGCAGTACTTC.

This clonotype was observed a handful of times. The CDR3 coding sequence is TGCAGTGCTAGAGATCTAGCGGGACTTTACAATGAGCAGTTCTTC. Translation gives CSARDLAGLYNEQFF. The genes are TRBV20-1 and TRBJ2-1; TRBD2 matches 9 bases. The J segment lost 4 bases and the V segment lost 0 bases, leaving 4 bases of the junction unmatched. Per the germline V gene, CDR1 is DFQATT and CDR2 is SNEGSKA (reference sequence). This CDR3 comprises 15 residues.

The J gene is TRBJ1-5, the V gene TRBV6-2 or TRBV6-3; D is undetermined. The CDR3 spans 13 residues. V lost 7 bases to trimming and J lost 2 bases, with 9 bases between them. CDR1 and CDR2 from the germline V gene are MNHEY and SVGEGT. Here the CDR3 DNA reads TGTGCCAGCACCTTATCGGGCAATCAGCCCCAGCATTTT. It encodes CASTLSGNQPQHF.

This sequence joins TRBV4-3 and TRBJ2-7, with D maybe TRBD2 (7 bases). Germline CDR1 is LGHNA and CDR2 is YSLEER. The CDR3 has 16 residues. V was shortened by 5 bases and J by 2 bases, with 19 bases between the two germline ends. The CDR3 DNA reads TGCGCCAGCAGCGGGGGGCTAGCGGCTTCAACCTACGAGCAGTACTTC. Translated: CASSGGLAASTYEQYF.

CDR3 residues: CASSIEKGRNEQYF. For the CDR3, the DNA is TGTGCCAGCAGTATCGAGAAGGGGCGTAACGAGCAGTACTTC. The V gene is TRBV12-3 or TRBV12-4, the J gene TRBJ2-7, with a weak D call TRBD1 (5 bases). The CDR3 contains 14 residues. V dropped 5 bases and J dropped 5 bases, with 16 bases sitting between them.

This clonotype showed up just a few times. This sequence joins TRBV4-3 and TRBJ2-3; D is possibly TRBD2 (5 bases). CDR1 and CDR2 from the germline V gene are LGHNA and YSLEER. The CDR3 length is 15 residues. Trimming took 0 bases from V and 6 from J, leaving 13 bases between them. CDR3 protein: CASSQDSVELDTQYF. Here the CDR3 DNA reads TGCGCCAGCAGCCAAGATAGCGTCGAGCTGGATACGCAGTATTTT.

Only a few counts were recorded for this clonotype. V is TRBV5-4 and J is TRBJ2-1, with TRBD1 matching over 7 bases. The germline gives CDR1 SGHNT, CDR2 YYREEE (reference sequence). CDR3 length: 15 amino acids. Germline trimming cut 4 bases from V and 1 base from J; bases unmatched to any gene: 5. Here the CDR3 reads CASSLDRVSYNEQFF. In DNA form, the CDR3 reads TGTGCCAGCAGCCTCGACAGGGTATCCTACAATGAGCAGTTCTTC. Drawing the rest from reference TRBV5-4 and TRBJ2-1, the complete variable domain is ETGVTQSPTHLIKTRGQQVTLRCSSQSGHNTVSWYQQALGQGPQFIFQYYREEENGRGNFPPRFSGLQFPNYSSELNVNALELDDSALYLCASSLDRVSYNEQFFGPGTRLTVL.

This chain links TRBV30 with TRBJ1-5; tentatively, D is TRBD1 (5 bases). Trimming left V 2 bases short and J 4 bases short, with 9 bases between. Germline V lookup: CDR1 GTSNPN, CDR2 SVGIG (reference sequence). The CDR3 has 13 amino acids. CDR3 sequence: CAWSPRTNQPQHF. The CDR3 DNA reads TGTGCCTGGAGTCCAAGGACAAATCAGCCCCAGCATTTT.

The gene calls are TRBV4-3 and TRBJ2-6; the D gene is possibly TRBD1 (6 bases). With 0 bases removed from V and 13 bases from J, the gap between germline ends came to 19 bases. Germline lookup yields CDR1 LGHNA and CDR2 YSLEER. The CDR3 has 16 amino acids. The CDR3 is CASSQDIQGHRQVLTF. The CDR3 DNA is TGCGCCAGCAGCCAAGATATACAGGGACATCGCCAGGTCCTGACTTTC.

The chain recombines TRBV20-1 with TRBJ1-1; D call uncertain. V lost 2 bases, J lost 5 bases, and 18 bases lay in between. This CDR3 has 15 amino acids. Germline V lookup: CDR1 DFQATT, CDR2 SNEGSKA (reference sequence). This CDR3 is CSARRAGRVETEAFF. The CDR3 coding sequence is TGCAGTGCTAGACGGGCGGGAAGGGTTGAAACTGAAGCTTTCTTT.

This clonotype was detected a few times. The gene calls are TRBV12-3 or TRBV12-4 and TRBJ2-6; weak D call: TRBD1 (6 bases). Trimming removed 5 bases from V and 2 bases from J, with 10 bases in between. The CDR3 contains 15 residues. The CDR3 is CASSVHRAGANVLTF. The CDR3 bases are TGTGCCAGCAGTGTTCACAGGGCTGGGGCCAACGTCCTGACTTTC.

This clonotype came up a few times. The chain has TRBV27 and TRBJ2-3; TRBD2 matches 8 bases. This CDR3 comprises 20 residues. Germline V CDR1 and CDR2: MNHEY, SMNVEV (reference sequence). J gave up 2 bases and V 7 bases, and 23 bases lay outside the gene matches. The CDR3 loop is CASIPAARAGAPIPTDTQYF. The CDR3 DNA reads TGTGCCAGCATCCCCGCGGCGCGAGCGGGAGCCCCTATCCCCACAGATACGCAGTATTTT.

This clonotype was seen a few times. This CDR3 is CASSFSGRVKKEQFF. CDR3 DNA sequence: TGTGCCAGCAGTTTTAGCGGGAGGGTAAAGAAGGAGCAGTTCTTC. The genes are TRBV12-3 or TRBV12-4 and TRBJ2-1, with 11 bases fitting TRBD2. The ends lost 3 bases at V and 10 bases at J; junction bases unmatched: 8. CDR3 size: 15 residues.

This clonotype has only a few counts. The J gene is TRBJ2-3, the V gene TRBV12-3 or TRBV12-4; TRBD2 matches 8 bases. CDR3 size: 15 residues. V lost 2 bases, J lost 2 bases, and 3 bases stayed unmatched. The CDR3 loop reads CASSLSGGSTDTQYF. DNA of the CDR3: TGTGCCAGCAGTTTATCGGGAGGGTCCACAGATACGCAGTATTTT.

The chain is built from TRBV18 and TRBJ2-1; TRBD2 matches 8 bases. The V gene end was trimmed by 0 bases and the J gene end by 6 bases; junction bases not matched to a gene: 4. The CDR3 is made up of 15 amino acids. Germline assignment: CDR1 KGHSH and CDR2 LQKENI. The DNA of the CDR3 is TGTGCCAGCTCACCACCGGGACTAGATTCCAATGAGCAGTTCTTC. It codes for CASSPPGLDSNEQFF.